A selection of T cell receptor beta chains follows, all from one sample in a study of blood T cell repertoires in COVID-19. Sequencing was performed with immunoSEQ multiplex PCR; in TCRdb, only in-frame clones are kept and a portion is missing. The table lists some 250,000 clones, about 90% of them singletons. The sample consisted of peripheral blood. These receptors were taken from a woman in her 30s with COVID-19, enrolled during active disease. CDR3s leave out the opening cysteine and the closing phenylalanine or tryptophan.

V	J	CDR3
TRBV6-5	TRBJ2-4	ASSYRDRADIQY
TRBV2	TRBJ1-2	AGRTQDYGYT
TRBV10-1	TRBJ2-3	ASSTGYSTDTQY
TRBV4-1	TRBJ2-7	ASSQGRAGEQY
TRBV5-6	TRBJ2-2	ASHSPGLATTGELF
TRBV6-1	TRBJ1-2	ASSEQGIRGYT
TRBV15	TRBJ2-1	ATRWRGGPDEQF
TRBV4-2	TRBJ2-2	ASRSATRVPGELF
TRBV19	TRBJ2-1	ASSQTQGYEQF
TRBV7-2	TRBJ2-5	ASSSEGGRGTQY
TRBV30	TRBJ2-1	AWDVTSGGANEQF
TRBV6-1	TRBJ2-7	ASSEHAGIPQGEQY
TRBV7-8	TRBJ2-7	ASSLVQGANEQY
TRBV9	TRBJ2-7	ASSVGPLGYEQY
TRBV5-6	TRBJ1-2	ASSLGQGAYGYT
TRBV30	TRBJ1-4	AWSVTGGSEKLF
TRBV11-2	TRBJ2-1	ASSEYRAGGNEQF
TRBV24-1	TRBJ2-2	ATSDLPVAGELF
TRBV11-2	TRBJ2-5	ASSHPLSGLAGTQY
TRBV19	TRBJ1-2	ASSENSGTGDYGYT
TRBV9	TRBJ2-2	ASSEPTSGAGELF
TRBV10-1	TRBJ1-1	ASSFSTGGFAEAF
TRBV5-4	TRBJ2-2	ASTSRRDREGGWTGELF
TRBV24-1	TRBJ2-3	ATSGLYGTDTQY